This T cell receptor (beta chain) was captured in a study of control samples from healthy donors and cancer patients. TCRdb keeps only in-frame clones here, not all; method: immunoSEQ multiplex PCR. Among 85,000 to 95,000 clones listed, approximately 78% were seen once. Per germline, CDR1 SEHNR and CDR2 FQNEAQ (reference sequence). CDR3 length: 15 residues. Trimming at V came to 5 bases and at J to 0 bases, leaving 4 bases not matched to a gene. V usage is TRBV7-9 and J usage is TRBJ2-7; 10 positions agree with TRBD1. Sequenced: blood. The clonotype originates from a woman aged 55-70 years in good health. The CDR3 DNA sequence: TGTGCCAGCAGCCGGGGGGACAGGGGCTCCTACGAGCAGTACTTC. Its protein product is CASSRGDRGSYEQYF.